One sample yielded the 6 T cell receptor beta chains listed below, sequenced in a study of blood T cells in healthy people across ages. Next came a second PCR, run for roughly 6 to 11 cycles, which used a sample-barcoded 5' primer along with a J-beta primer mix. TCRdb ran MiXCR on the 5' RACE reads and lists one entry per CDR3 protein. The sample comprises approximately 1.5 million distinct CDR3 sequences, 34% of which are singletons, and about 11% rests with the top ten. Sequencing was carried out using blood. The receptors were gathered from a young woman in good health.

The chain has TRBV7-8 and TRBJ2-3; TRBD2 agrees at 8 bases. The CDR3 loop spans 17 amino acids. Germline CDR1 is SGHVS and CDR2 is FQNEAQ. Trimming at V came to 8 bases and at J to 5 bases, leaving 18 bases not matched to a gene. This CDR3 is CASDSLPGAAGGDTQYF. For the CDR3, the DNA is TGTGCCAGCGACTCACTCCCCGGGGCGGCGGGGGGAGATACGCAGTATTTT.

There are a few counts of this clonotype. V is TRBV3-1 and J is TRBJ1-1; a possible D gene is TRBD1 (6 bases). The CDR3 length is 16 residues. Germline V gives CDR1 LGHDT, CDR2 YNNKEL (reference sequence). V lost 4 bases, J lost 1 base, and 16 bases lay in between. As DNA, the CDR3 is TGTGCCAGCAGCCGAATGCAGGGGAGTCCGAACACTGAAGCTTTCTTT. It encodes CASSRMQGSPNTEAFF.

The V call is TRBV7-9, the J call TRBJ2-7; TRBD1 matches at 7 bases. J lost 0 bases, V lost 7 bases, and 9 bases had no gene match. CDR3 length equals 15 residues. Per germline, CDR1 SEHNR and CDR2 FQNEAQ (reference sequence). CDR3 coding DNA: TGTGCCAGCACCCCGGCCGGGGACAGCTCCTACGAGCAGTACTTC. Translation gives CASTPAGDSSYEQYF.

The chain links TRBV5-5 to TRBJ2-1; 10 bases match TRBD1. The CDR3 loop spans 15 amino acids. Germline lookup yields CDR1 SGHKS and CDR2 YYEKEE (reference sequence). The V and J ends lost 2 bases and 6 bases, in that order; junction bases with no gene match: 5. The CDR3 region is CASSFSGQGRNEQFF. DNA of the CDR3: TGTGCCAGCAGCTTTTCGGGACAGGGGCGCAATGAGCAGTTCTTC. Together with reference TRBV5-5 and TRBJ2-1, the CDR3 gives the full variable domain: DAGVTQSPTHLIKTRGQQVTLRCSPISGHKSVSWYQQVLGQGPQFIFQYYEKEERGRGNFPDRFSARQFPNYSSELNVNALLLGDSALYLCASSFSGQGRNEQFFGPGTRLTVL.

To note about this clonotype: The junction shows a germline mismatch at one end, possibly a read error. The rearrangement uses TRBV20-1 and TRBJ2-3, with 11 bases matching TRBD2. The germline V gene has CDR1 DFQATT and CDR2 SNEGSKA (reference sequence). The CDR3 consists of 15 residues. The chain's CDR3 is CSALGTSGDRVTHYF. The DNA for the CDR3 is TGCAGTGCCCTCGGGACTAGCGGCGATCGGGTTACGCACTATTTT.

This chain joins TRBV3-1 and TRBJ2-3, with D unresolved. This CDR3 contains 13 residues. V was pared by 4 bases and J by 5 bases, with 10 bases between. Germline CDR1 LGHDT, CDR2 YNNKEL (reference sequence). The CDR3 region is CASSPPLLDTQYF. The CDR3 region has the DNA TGTGCCAGCAGCCCGCCCCTACTAGATACGCAGTATTTT.